One and the same sample provided the 23 T cell receptor beta chains below, sequenced in a study of spatial heterogeneity in lung cancer. Regarding the study as a whole: For expanded intratumoral alpha and beta TCRs, counts tracked tumor mutation counts.

Their antigens are not known. TCRdb recomputed calls from the 5' RACE reads with MiXCR, one row per CDR3 protein. The table shows tens of thousands of distinct CDR3 sequences, with about 16% occurring only once. Specified time point: sample taken at primary tumor resection. Here the sequenced sample was lung tumor tissue, taken at surgery. These receptors came from a female donor with early-stage non-small cell lung cancer.

This clonotype was recorded a few times. The rearrangement joins TRBV12-3 or TRBV12-4 to TRBJ1-6; D is possibly TRBD1 (5 bases). The CDR3 has 15 amino acids. Trimming shortened V by 3 bases and J by 9 bases, and 15 bases separated the two germline ends. The CDR3, as DNA: TGTGCCAGCAGTTTTATCGAGGGGAGGGGTTCACCCCTCCACTTT. It codes for CASSFIEGRGSPLHF.

This clonotype is medium-sized by share. The chain employs TRBV28 and TRBJ2-7, with D perhaps matching TRBD2 (6 bases). The V gene lost 3 bases and the J gene lost 4 bases, with 19 bases spanning the gap. The germline V gene encodes CDR1 MDHEN and CDR2 SYDVKM. The CDR3 contains 16 residues. The chain's CDR3 is CASSFPWRENLYEQYF. CDR3 in DNA: TGTGCCAGCAGTTTCCCGTGGAGGGAGAACCTTTACGAGCAGTACTTC.

This chain links TRBV28 with TRBJ2-4; TRBD1 agrees at 8 bases. CDR3 size: 13 residues. J gave up 5 bases and V 6 bases, and 3 bases lay outside the gene matches. CDR1 and CDR2 from the germline V gene are MDHEN and SYDVKM. CDR3 amino acids: CASRPGQENIQYF. The CDR3 region has the DNA TGTGCCAGCAGGCCGGGACAGGAAAACATTCAGTACTTC.

Remarks on this clonotype: A much larger clone differs from this one at a single base, so this may be a read error. The V and J genes are TRBV19 and TRBJ2-2; D tentatively reads TRBD1 or TRBD2 (6 bases each). There are 15 residues in the CDR3. Germline V gene lookup returns CDR1 LNHDA and CDR2 SQIVND (reference sequence). V dropped 9 bases and J dropped 4 bases, with 18 bases sitting between them. CDR3 sequence reads: CASRTGAQSTGELFF. The CDR3 DNA follows: TGTGCCAGCCGGACGGGGGCTCAATCCACCGGGGAGCTGTTTTTT.

The V call is TRBV4-1, the J call TRBJ2-5; 9 nucleotides line up with TRBD2. CDR1 is MGHRA and CDR2 is YSYEKL in the germline V gene. J gave up 6 bases and V 3 bases, and 5 bases lay outside the gene matches. The CDR3 extends over 14 amino acids. CDR3 loop: CASSQREGQQTQYF. The CDR3 nucleotides are TGCGCCAGCAGCCAGCGGGAGGGACAGCAGACCCAGTACTTC.

This clonotype has at least ten counts. The chain recombines TRBV29-1 with TRBJ2-2; D may match TRBD1 or TRBD2 (5 bases each). The germline CDR1 and CDR2 sequences are SQVTM and ANQGSEA. The V end lost 8 bases, the J end lost 6 bases, and 13 bases lay between the germline ends. This CDR3 contains 12 residues. CDR3 bases: TGCAGCAAAAGGGACCCCTCCGGGGAGCTGTTTTTT. This codes for CSKRDPSGELFF.

The gene calls are TRBV5-6 and TRBJ2-1, with D uncertain. The ends were cut back, 2 bases at V and 4 bases at J, with 13 bases in the middle. CDR1 is SGHDT, CDR2 YYEEEE, per germline. This CDR3 has 15 residues. The CDR3 DNA follows: TGTGCCAGCAGCTTACTTTTCGACCAGTACAATGAGCAGTTCTTC. Translating gives CASSLLFDQYNEQFF.

This clonotype is judged large (0.1 to 1%). The V call is TRBV5-6, the J call TRBJ2-5, with D unclear. This CDR3 spans 15 amino acids. Trimming removed 1 base at V and 2 bases at J, with 12 bases between. The germline V gene has CDR1 SGHDT and CDR2 YYEEEE. CDR3 nucleotide sequence: TGTGCCAGCAGCTTGCGAACAGCCCCACAAGAGACCCAGTACTTC. Translating gives CASSLRTAPQETQYF.

Ten or more counts support this clonotype. This chain links TRBV30 with TRBJ2-1; 12 bases line up with TRBD2. Per germline, CDR1 GTSNPN and CDR2 SVGIG (reference sequence). The length of the CDR3 is 14 residues. V dropped 2 bases and J dropped 9; count of bases not matched to a gene: 5. The CDR3 DNA reads TGTGCCTGGAGTCTGGGACTAGCGGGCGGTGAGCAGTTCTTC. This translates into CAWSLGLAGGEQFF.

The genes are TRBV28 and TRBJ2-7; possible D gene TRBD2, 6 bases. This CDR3 contains 14 residues. Trimming removed 6 bases from V and 3 bases from J, with 15 bases in between. Germline V lookup: CDR1 MDHEN, CDR2 SYDVKM. CDR3 DNA: TGTGCCAGCAGCACGTCGCGGGGCCACTACGAGCAGTACTTC. This sequence encodes CASSTSRGHYEQYF.

The CDR3 nucleotides read TGTGCCACCAGTACCTTAAACAGGGGGCGTCGAAATGAGCAGTTCTTC. This translates into CATSTLNRGRRNEQFF. This chain joins TRBV24-1 and TRBJ2-1, with 9 bases that match TRBD1. V shed 6 bases and J 7 bases; nucleotides not matched to a gene: 12. Per the germline V gene, CDR1 is KGHDR and CDR2 is SFDVKD. The CDR3 runs 16 residues.

In this sample, this clonotype turned up a few times. V is TRBV6-1 and J is TRBJ2-1, with TRBD1 as a possible D gene (6 bases). V lost 9 bases to trimming and J lost 0 bases, with 15 bases between them. Germline assignment: CDR1 MNHNS and CDR2 SASEGT. This CDR3 region has 15 residues. CDR3 region: CASNRDLSSYNEQFF. Here the CDR3 DNA reads TGTGCCAGTAACAGGGACCTCAGCTCCTACAATGAGCAGTTCTTC.

The chain employs TRBV18 and TRBJ2-7; TRBD1 aligns across 7 bases. Trimming cost V 3 bases and J 3 bases; bases outside gene matches: 5. Looked up from germline, CDR1 is KGHSH and CDR2 is LQKENI. The CDR3 is 14 amino acids. The CDR3 protein is CASSPQRDSYEQYF. For the CDR3, the DNA is TGTGCCAGCTCACCTCAGAGGGACAGCTACGAGCAGTACTTC.

This chain uses TRBV20-1 with TRBJ2-5, with 9 nucleotides matching TRBD2. Germline CDR1 reads DFQATT; CDR2 reads SNEGSKA (reference sequence). This CDR3 is built from 14 residues. V lost 6 bases, J lost 4 bases, and 9 bases stayed unmatched. The CDR3 DNA is TGCAGTGCCTGGACTAGCGTCGGAGGAGAGACCCAGTACTTC. Its protein product is CSAWTSVGGETQYF.

This clonotype was observed many times. The chain combines TRBV12-3 or TRBV12-4 with TRBJ2-7, with 9 positions matching TRBD2. This CDR3 is built from 13 residues. V was pared by 4 bases and J by 4 bases, with 2 bases of the junction left unmatched. In DNA, the CDR3 is TGTGCCAGCAGTTCGCGGGGGGGGTACGAGCAGTACTTC. Its protein product is CASSSRGGYEQYF.

This clonotype appeared many times. The rearrangement links TRBV7-2 to TRBJ2-1; D perhaps matches TRBD2 (5 bases). Germline V CDR1 and CDR2: SGHTA, FQGNSA. The CDR3 has 16 residues. V was clipped by 5 bases and J by 0 bases, with 14 bases between them. CDR3 DNA sequence: TGTGCCAGCAGCGCCAGGACTTCCGTCTCCTACAATGAGCAGTTCTTC. Protein product: CASSARTSVSYNEQFF.

The gene calls are TRBV4-1 and TRBJ1-2; 10 positions agree with TRBD1. The germline CDR1 and CDR2 sequences are MGHRA and YSYEKL. Losses at the gene ends were 3 bases for V and 8 bases for J; bases not matched to a gene: 9. This CDR3 contains 15 residues. The CDR3 region is CASSQATGGAVGYTF. The DNA of the CDR3 is TGCGCCAGCAGCCAGGCGACAGGGGGCGCCGTCGGCTACACCTTC.

The chain has TRBV7-8 and TRBJ2-7, with unresolved D. This CDR3 is built from 15 residues. Germline loops: CDR1 SGHVS, CDR2 FQNEAQ. V was shortened by 5 bases and J by 3 bases, with 17 bases between the two germline ends. Here the CDR3 DNA reads TGTGCCAGCAGCCCCCCCCGGGCAGCCCGCTACGAGCAGTACTTC. It yields the protein CASSPPRAARYEQYF.

Notes on this clonotype: A read error is possible here, since a much larger clone lies one base away. The chain carries TRBV15 and TRBJ2-5; D may be TRBD2 (6 bases). The CDR3 has 16 amino acids. Germline V gives CDR1 LNHNV, CDR2 YYDKDF (reference sequence). The CDR3 spells CATSRGRRATQVTQYF. The CDR3 region has the DNA TGTGCCACCAGCAGAGGTCGGAGGGCAACCCAAGTGACCCAGTACTTC.

This clonotype was seen more than once but under ten times. The chain combines TRBV5-1 with TRBJ2-1; 14 bases agree with TRBD2. V gave up 3 bases and J gave up 5 bases; unmatched junction bases: 1. The CDR3 contains 15 residues. Germline-derived CDR1 and CDR2 are SGHRS and YFSETQ. The CDR3 spells CASSSGLAGDNEQFF. The CDR3 DNA reads as TGCGCCAGCAGCTCGGGACTAGCGGGGGACAATGAGCAGTTCTTC.

This clonotype was seen at least ten times. J is TRBJ2-2 and V is TRBV2; D tentatively reads TRBD1 or TRBD2 (5 bases each). Trimming took 8 bases from V and 4 from J, leaving 11 bases between them. The germline gives CDR1 SNHLY, CDR2 FYNNEI. The CDR3 totals 13 residues. CDR3: CASGRDPTGELFF. As DNA, the CDR3 is TGTGCCAGCGGACGGGACCCCACCGGGGAGCTGTTTTTT.

This clonotype has a handful of counts. The genes are TRBV5-4 and TRBJ1-1, with unresolved D. This CDR3 is 14 amino acids long. V was shortened by 4 bases and J by 2 bases, with 12 bases between the two germline ends. The germline V gene encodes CDR1 SGHNT and CDR2 YYREEE (reference sequence). CDR3: CASSPNPGNTEAFF. CDR3 nucleotides: TGTGCCAGCAGCCCTAATCCCGGAAACACTGAAGCTTTCTTT.

This clonotype was seen ten or more times. The chain recombines TRBV29-1 with TRBJ2-6; D gene uncertain. This CDR3 has 14 amino acids. V was cut by 5 bases and J by 0 bases, with 8 bases left in between. Germline values: CDR1 SQVTM, CDR2 ANQGSEA. The DNA of the CDR3 is TGCAGCGTTCGCTCAAACTCTGGGGCCAACGTCCTGACTTTC. It encodes CSVRSNSGANVLTF.